This TCR beta chain is drawn from a study of blood T cell repertoires in COVID-19. Enrollees, about 18 to 95 years old, lived in 24 US areas. Self-reported history from a screening survey and questionnaire set each donor's cohort. Repertoires were generated with immunoSEQ multiplex PCR, while TCRdb's copy carries only in-frame clones and drops some. The sample lists 200,000 to 300,000 clones, over 80% occurring once. The CDR3 contains 24 residues. Germline values: CDR1 MNHNY, CDR2 SVGAGI (reference sequence). J gave up 5 bases and V 6 bases, and 31 bases lay outside the gene matches. This clone was recorded once.

The receptor comes from a woman aged 25 to 39 with acute COVID-19. This chain uses TRBV6-6 with TRBJ2-3; 14 nucleotides line up with TRBD2. Material: PBMCs or T cells enriched from blood (not recorded which). This CDR3 is CASSWAGSSTGTSGGHPARDTQYF. CDR3 nucleotides: TGTGCCAGCAGCTGGGCCGGCTCCTCAACCGGGACTAGCGGGGGCCACCCCGCCAGAGATACGCAGTATTTT.